This T cell receptor (beta chain) originates from a study of identical twins (dated by TCRdb to the mid-2010s). About the study as a whole: To test whether fetal clonotypes persist, the study used deep sequencing on TCR alpha and beta repertoires from monozygotic twins, unrelated adults of various ages, and cord blood. To rule out contamination, the twin experiments were replicated at different times with different library preparation protocols. Results the study describes overall, beyond this receptor: Out-of-frame TCR alpha sequences shared between twins showed an excess of low generation-probability sequences compared with coincidental sharing between unrelated individuals. Zero-insertion analyses could be partly confounded by invariant T cells such as MAIT and iNKT, though diverse VJ usage argued against such confounding for most clonotypes. In monozygotic twins, recombination models systematically underestimated out-of-frame TCR alpha sharing, but the models matched the sharing seen between unrelated individuals. Fewer insertions were carried by abundant cord blood beta clonotypes; a weaker similar trend was observed in young adult naive repertoires, while no such trend was observed in memory repertoires. Conclusions relied on cross-sectional statistical analysis, since the same donors could not be followed over many years. A weaker excess of twin sharing was found in beta out-of-frame sequences because the signal-to-noise ratio was lowered by fewer shared sequences.

At the junction V is shortened by 3 bases and J by 7 bases, with 16 bases in between. The CDR3, cysteine through phenylalanine, is 14 amino acids long. Only the CDR3 region is kept as DNA, spanning 42 bases read in frame from base 1. The germline V gene (reference sequence) provides CDR1 DFQATT and CDR2 SNEGSKA. Library construction relied on 5' RACE. These reads were obtained on an Illumina HiSeq 2000. Template switching introduced a universal primer binding site; the final cDNA contained a unique molecular identifier, enabling accurate counting of TCR cDNA molecules. Specific primers in the conserved constant-segment region were used to synthesize first-strand cDNA for TCR alpha and beta chains. To control for contamination, every cDNA library was double barcoded, receiving both a SMART-Mk sample barcode and Illumina barcodes. TruSeq adapter sequences and Illumina sample barcodes were added in two successive PCR steps. The TCR alpha and beta cDNA libraries were sequenced on the Illumina HiSeq platform using custom primers. The study's own analysis went as follows. Unique molecular identifiers were extracted from raw reads with MiGEC, and CDR3 positions were determined with MiXCR. Recombination models were inferred per individual with the repgenHMM and IGoR tools using an EM algorithm. The analysis of shared clonotypes was done with the tcR package in R, with sharing normalized by the product of cloneset sizes. Out-of-frame nonproductive sequences were analyzed to study raw recombination free of thymic and clonal selection effects. TCRdb reanalyzed the raw reads on its own, using fastp at Q25 for trimming and MiXCR for clone calling, and kept in-frame beta chains. Identical CDR3 proteins give one entry, which carries the most common genes and DNA. The V and J calls, along with clone size, are taken from TCRdb and not from the paper's own processing. The sample yields 550,000 to 800,000 distinct CDR3 sequences; about 7.1% were counted once. The biggest ten clones account for less than 2% of the sample.

As to this clonotype: Its recognized antigen is unknown. No base quality values were provided; no much bigger clone lies one nucleotide off.

All donors were healthy Caucasians. Three pairs of female monozygotic twins, all aged roughly 18 to 29 years, were included in the twin cohort. The RNA used for TCR libraries was isolated from peripheral blood mononuclear cells. The same sample was also used in a study of yellow fever vaccine responses in identical twins. The second study's authors report: The T cell response to vaccination in identical twins was reported by the authors to appear partly convergent and partly personalized. In identical twins, the study followed T cell clones that responded to the vaccine with precision.

The sample taken for sequencing was PBMCs. The chain employs TRBV20-1 and TRBJ2-1, with TRBD2 as a weak D call on 5 bases. This receptor was taken from a woman between 18 and 29 years old in good health. CDR3 protein: CSASSVGDWNEQFF. DNA sequence: TGCAGTGCTAGTTCGGTGGGAGACTGGAATGAGCAGTTCTTC.